Following are 30 T cell receptor beta chains from one sample sequenced in a study of T cell clonality in common variable immunodeficiency. Study outcomes and limitations: Fewer deletions and N-nucleotide insertions were reportedly seen in common variable immunodeficiency TCR beta sequences.

Profiling relied on immunoSEQ multiplex PCR, and the TCRdb table lists in-frame clones only, not all of them. The data show under 35,000 clones, none appearing only once, with about 5% held by the ten largest. No antigens are known for them. Sequencing input: peripheral blood mononuclear cells. The receptor source for this set is a human donor with common variable immunodeficiency.

As regards this clone: The read ends 3 residues early relative to the CDR3; the germline J gene fills the gap. J is TRBJ2-7 and V is TRBV5-1; 11 bases are a match to TRBD1. The V gene's germline CDR1 is SGHRS and CDR2 YFSETQ. The CDR3 loop spans 14 amino acids. V shed 5 bases and J 4 bases; nucleotides not matched to a gene: 5. The sequenced part of the CDR3 DNA is TGCGCCAGCAGTGAGGGACAGGGGGTTTACGAG. Protein: CASSEGQGVYE. The full-length CDR3 reads as CASSEGQGVYEQYF. Looking up the rest from reference TRBV5-1 and TRBJ2-7 gives the full variable domain: KAGVTQTPRYLIKTRGQQVTLSCSPISGHRSVSWYQQTPGQGLQFLFEYFSETQRNKGNFPGRFSGRQFSNSRSEMNVSTLELGDSALYLCASSEGQGVYEQYFGPGTRLTVT.

This clone was seen ten or more times. The read ends 3 residues shy of where the CDR3 ends; the end is completed using the germline J gene. Other DNA sequences of this sample code for an identical CDR3. V gene TRBV18 combines with J gene TRBJ1-1, with D possibly matching TRBD1 (5 bases). Trimming removed 6 bases at V and 1 base at J, with 9 bases between. The CDR3 loop spans 13 amino acids. Germline V lookup: CDR1 KGHSH, CDR2 LQKENI. The part of the CDR3 DNA that was read is TGTGCCAGCTCGCCCCAGGGGAACACTGAA. Translating it yields CASSPQGNTE. The entire CDR3 reads CASSPQGNTEAFF.

This clone appeared a few times. The sequenced part of the CDR3 DNA is TGTGCCAGCAGCGACCGGGACAGGGGATACACCGGGGAG. It encodes CASSDRDRGYTGE. The CDR3 in its entirety is CASSDRDRGYTGELFF. The chain joins TRBV7-6 to TRBJ2-2, with 10 bases aligning to TRBD1. The DNA ends 3 residues before the CDR3 does, and the rest of the CDR3 is filled in from the germline J gene. CDR3 length equals 16 residues. Germline values: CDR1 SGHVS, CDR2 FNYEAQ. Trimming at V came to 5 bases and at J to 3 bases, leaving 6 bases not matched to a gene.

On this clone itself: The read falls 3 residues short of the CDR3 end, and the missing part is taken from the germline J gene. The rearrangement links TRBV2 to TRBJ2-5, with D hard to call. Germline CDR1 reads SNHLY; CDR2 reads FYNNEI. CDR3 length: 11 amino acids. The ends were cut back, 4 bases at V and 5 bases at J, with 5 bases in the middle. CDR3 bases read: TGTGCCAGCAGTGGGGCTGAGACC. This sequence encodes CASSGAET. In full, the CDR3 reads CASSGAETQYF.

This clone was counted at least ten times. The CDR3 extends 3 residues past the end of the read, so its final part is completed from the germline J gene. This rearrangement joins TRBV29-1 to TRBJ1-2; TRBD1 is a possible D gene (5 bases). The germline CDR1 and CDR2 sequences are SQVTM and ANQGSEA. CDR3 size: 13 residues. Trimming shortened V by 6 bases and J by 0 bases, and 11 bases separated the two germline ends. The CDR3 bases that were read are TGCAGCGTGTCGGCGGGGCCTAACTATGGC. Translated, it gives CSVSAGPNYG. The whole CDR3 is CSVSAGPNYGYTF. Based on the CDR3 plus reference TRBV29-1 and TRBJ1-2, the full variable domain is SAVISQKPSRDICQRGTSLTIQCQVDSQVTMMFWYRQQPGQSLTLIATANQGSEATYESGFVIDKFPISRPNLTFSTLTVSNMSPEDSSIYLCSVSAGPNYGYTFGSGTRLTVV.

Notes on this clone: The CDR3 end lies 3 residues beyond the end of the read and is filled in from the germline J gene. The V call is TRBV18, the J call TRBJ2-7; tentative D call: TRBD1 (5 bases). The CDR3 contains 15 residues. The V and J ends lost 0 bases and 3 bases respectively, with 12 bases between them. CDR1 is KGHSH and CDR2 is LQKENI in the germline V gene. CDR3 sequence reads: CASSPPVSGLYEQYF. The part of the CDR3 DNA that was read is TGTGCCAGCTCACCACCGGTTTCAGGGCTCTACGAG.

Only a few counts were recorded for this clone. The read ends 3 residues before the CDR3 terminus; that terminus is restored from the germline J gene. This chain connects TRBV7-9 to TRBJ1-1, with 8 bases identical to TRBD1. V was pared by 5 bases and J by 5 bases, with 10 bases of the junction left unmatched. The CDR3 loop spans 15 amino acids. The V gene's germline CDR1 is SEHNR and CDR2 FQNEAQ (reference sequence). The part of the CDR3 DNA that was read is TGTGCCAGCAGCGCCCGGACAGGGAGGTTGACTGAA. It translates to CASSARTGRLTE. The full CDR3 protein is CASSARTGRLTEAFF. The whole variable domain, filled in from reference TRBV7-9 and TRBJ1-1, reads DTGVSQNPRHKITKRGQNVTFRCDPISEHNRLYWYRQTLGQGPEFLTYFQNEAQLEKSRLLSDRFSAERPKGSFSTLEIQRTEQGDSAMYLCASSARTGRLTEAFFGQGTRLTVV.

This clone was found a few times. The read ends 3 residues before the CDR3 terminus; that terminus is restored from the germline J gene. This chain links TRBV19 with TRBJ2-5; D possibly corresponds to TRBD2 (6 bases). Between the trimmed V and J ends, which lost 5 bases and 1 base, there was a span of 14 bases. Germline V gene sequence: CDR1 LNHDA, CDR2 SQIVND (reference sequence). The CDR3 extends over 15 amino acids. The covered CDR3 bases are TGTGCCAGTAGTCGGCCCCCCGGGGGCCAAGAGACC. Encoded protein: CASSRPPGGQET. The entire CDR3 protein reads CASSRPPGGQETQYF.

As for this clone: The CDR3 end is not reached by the read, which stops 3 residues before it; the germline J gene fills it in. The rearrangement joins TRBV19 to TRBJ1-2; tentative D call: TRBD1 (6 bases). The CDR3 is made up of 15 amino acids. CDR1 LNHDA and CDR2 SQIVND come from the germline V gene (reference sequence). The CDR3: CASSIFVQGRLFYTF. Partial CDR3 DNA: TGTGCCAGTAGTATTTTTGTCCAGGGGCGACTTTTC.

This clone appeared a few times. The CDR3 end falls 3 residues outside the read, so it is completed with the germline J gene. The rearrangement links TRBV7-9 to TRBJ2-7, with D perhaps TRBD1 (5 bases). The CDR3 sequence is 15 residues long. Germline lookup yields CDR1 SEHNR and CDR2 FQNEAQ (reference sequence). Trimming left V 3 bases short and J 1 base short, with 13 bases between. The covered CDR3 bases are TGTGCCAGCAGCTTGTCGCTAGGGGATTCCTACGAG. Translation gives CASSLSLGDSYE. The full-length CDR3 reads as CASSLSLGDSYEQYF.

As to this clone: The missing CDR3 end, 3 residues past where the read stops, is filled in from the germline J gene. The V gene is TRBV7-2, the J gene TRBJ2-1; 11 bases align to TRBD2. The CDR3 contains 15 residues. Germline CDR1 reads SGHTA; CDR2 reads FQGNSA. V gave up 3 bases and J gave up 7 bases; unmatched junction bases: 5. CDR3 sequence: CASSLTSGALNEQFF. CDR3 DNA, as far as it was read: TGTGCCAGCAGCTTGACTAGCGGGGCTTTGAATGAG.

This clone was found many times. The sequenced fragment ends 3 residues before the CDR3 boundary, so the rest is inferred from the germline J gene. The rearrangement joins TRBV23-1 to TRBJ2-2, with a possible D match to TRBD1 (6 bases). TRBV23-1 belongs to the ORF category, with a function that is uncertain. The CDR3 length is 13 residues. Trimming took 11 bases from V and 3 from J, leaving 13 bases between them. The CDR3 loop reads CAGLGAHTGELFF. The CDR3 bases that were read are TGCGCCGGCCTGGGGGCGCACACCGGGGAG.

This clone was seen only a few times. The CDR3 end is not reached by the read, which stops 3 residues before it; the germline J gene fills it in. V and J are TRBV7-6 and TRBJ1-2, with D possibly TRBD1 on 5 matching bases. With 2 bases removed from V and 4 bases from J, the gap between germline ends came to 17 bases. Germline V gene lookup returns CDR1 SGHVS and CDR2 FNYEAQ. The CDR3 sequence is 16 residues long. Incomplete CDR3 DNA: TGTGCCAGCAGCTTAACCTTAGGGGCCGCATCCTATGGC. Protein: CASSLTLGAASYG. The whole CDR3 protein reads CASSLTLGAASYGYTF.

This clone was seen a few times. The read stops 3 residues short of the end of the CDR3; the missing end is completed from the germline J gene. V usage is TRBV2 and J usage is TRBJ2-1; D perhaps matches TRBD2 (5 bases). Trimming left V 1 base short and J 0 bases short, with 7 bases between. The CDR3 length is 15 residues. Germline-derived CDR1 and CDR2 are SNHLY and FYNNEI. This chain's CDR3 is CASSEELGSYNEQFF. CDR3 DNA (partial): TGTGCCAGCAGTGAAGAACTAGGCTCCTACAATGAG.

A remark on this clone: Sequencing ends 3 residues short of the CDR3 end; the germline J gene provides the rest. J is TRBJ1-4 and V is TRBV29-1, with 7 bases aligning to TRBD1. With V trimmed by 4 bases and J by 1 base, 0 bases remained unmatched. This CDR3 has 13 residues. Looked up from germline, CDR1 is SQVTM and CDR2 is ANQGSEA. The CDR3 DNA, read in part, is TGCAGCGTTGCAGGGGGAACTAATGAAAAA. Encoded protein: CSVAGGTNEK. The whole CDR3 sequence reads CSVAGGTNEKLFF.

This CDR3 is CASSPNEQFF. CDR3 DNA, as far as it was read: TGTGCCAGCAGCCCAAATGAG. This rearrangement joins TRBV11-3 to TRBJ2-1; D is undetermined. Sequencing ends 3 residues short of the CDR3 end; the germline J gene provides the rest. The V gene's germline CDR1 is SGHNT and CDR2 YENEEA. The CDR3 runs to 10 residues. The germline V and J ends were trimmed by 5 bases and 7 bases, with 3 bases remaining between them.

With regard to this clone: The read falls 3 residues short of the CDR3 end, and the missing part is taken from the germline J gene. The genes are TRBV19 and TRBJ1-6; the D gene is possibly TRBD1 (5 bases). Trimming pared 4 bases from V and 0 bases from J, leaving 7 bases between. The CDR3 length is 15 residues. The germline gives CDR1 LNHDA, CDR2 SQIVND (reference sequence). The CDR3: CASSKGSSYNSPLHF. The DNA read from the CDR3 is TGTGCCAGTAGTAAGGGGAGCTCCTATAATTCACCC. Drawing the rest from reference TRBV19 and TRBJ1-6, the complete variable domain is DGGITQSPKYLFRKEGQNVTLSCEQNLNHDAMYWYRQDPGQGLRLIYYSQIVNDFQKGDIAEGYSVSREKKESFPLTVTSAQKNPTAFYLCASSKGSSYNSPLHFGNGTRLTVT.

The table lists this clone with many counts. Read sequence stops 3 residues before the CDR3 end, and the germline J gene provides the missing end. The chain uses TRBV7-3 and TRBJ2-1; TRBD2 matches 15 bases. This CDR3 contains 16 residues. The V and J ends lost 2 bases and 7 bases, in that order; junction bases with no gene match: 3. The V gene's germline CDR1 is SGHTA and CDR2 FQGTGA. CDR3 amino acids: CASSLGTSGGQNEQFF. The part of the CDR3 DNA that was read is TGTGCCAGCAGCTTAGGGACTAGCGGGGGGCAGAATGAG.

At least ten counts were recorded for this clone. The CDR3 end falls 3 residues outside the read, so it is completed with the germline J gene. The gene calls are TRBV5-1 and TRBJ2-7, with D perhaps matching TRBD2 (6 bases). Trimming took off 4 bases at V and 4 bases at J, with 18 bases between the two ends. This CDR3 has 15 amino acids. Looked up from germline, CDR1 is SGHRS and CDR2 is YFSETQ. The chain's CDR3 is CASSRGAGNVYEQYF. The CDR3 DNA, read in part, is TGCGCCAGCAGCCGAGGGGCGGGGAATGTTTACGAG.

For this clone: The missing CDR3 end, 3 residues past where the read stops, is filled in from the germline J gene. The chain couples TRBV7-2 to TRBJ2-2; D possibly corresponds to TRBD2 (6 bases). Germline CDR1 SGHTA, CDR2 FQGNSA. Trimming took off 7 bases at V and 4 bases at J, with 10 bases between the two ends. The CDR3 has 13 amino acids. This CDR3 is CASTWRGTGELFF. The sequenced CDR3 bases are TGTGCCAGCACCTGGAGGGGCACCGGGGAG.

For this clone: The sequenced fragment ends 3 residues before the CDR3 boundary, so the rest is inferred from the germline J gene. The chain uses TRBV7-2 and TRBJ2-2; the D gene is possibly TRBD2 (5 bases). The CDR3 contains 14 residues. In germline, CDR1 is SGHTA, CDR2 FQGNSA. Trimming pared 5 bases from V and 5 bases from J, leaving 12 bases between. CDR3 sequence reads: CASSVQAETGELFF. The sequenced part of the CDR3 DNA is TGTGCCAGCAGCGTGCAAGCGGAAACCGGGGAG. The variable domain in full, completed from reference TRBV7-2 and TRBJ2-2, reads GAGVSQSPSNKVTEKGKDVELRCDPISGHTALYWYRQSLGQGLEFLIYFQGNSAPDKSGLPSDRFSAERTGGSVSTLTIQRTQQEDSAVYLCASSVQAETGELFFGEGSRLTVL.

This clone was observed at least ten times. The junction departs from germline at one end; a sequencing error may be responsible. Sequencing ends 3 residues short of the CDR3 end; the germline J gene provides the rest. This rearrangement joins TRBV7-2 to TRBJ1-2; 10 nucleotides align to TRBD1. The CDR3 spans 16 residues. CDR1 is SGHTA and CDR2 is FQGNSA in the germline V gene. The CDR3 reads CASSIAGTGVGHGYTF. The sequenced part of the CDR3 DNA is TGTGCCAGCAGCATAGCCGGGACAGGGGTCGGGCATGGC.

This clone showed up just a few times. Read data end 3 residues before the CDR3 end; the end is taken from the germline J gene. The rearrangement joins TRBV6-2 or TRBV6-3 to TRBJ1-5; a weak D match, TRBD1 (5 bases). The CDR3 spans 16 residues. V dropped 0 bases and J dropped 0 bases, with 9 bases sitting between them. Germline CDR1 and CDR2: MNHEY and SVGEGT. Partial CDR3 DNA: TGTGCCAGCAGTTACTCGGGGGGATATAGCAATCAGCCC. It specifies CASSYSGGYSNQP. The entire CDR3 is CASSYSGGYSNQPQHF.

About this clone: Sequencing ends 3 residues short of the CDR3 end; the germline J gene provides the rest. This rearrangement joins TRBV5-1 to TRBJ2-1; 8 nucleotides match TRBD2. Unmatched junction bases numbered 11, after V lost 4 bases and J lost 8 bases. CDR1 SGHRS and CDR2 YFSETQ come from the germline V gene. This CDR3 spans 15 amino acids. The covered CDR3 bases are TGCGCCAGCAGCCCCCGTAGCGGGGTCGACTATGAG. Translation gives CASSPRSGVDYE. The entire CDR3 sequence reads CASSPRSGVDYEQFF.

As for this clone: A junction boundary mismatches the germline segment, possibly from a read error. The read terminates 3 residues before the CDR3 end, so the remaining end is supplied by the germline J gene. V and J are TRBV6-1 and TRBJ2-6, with D tentatively TRBD2 (7 bases). Germline values: CDR1 MNHNS, CDR2 SASEGT. The CDR3 runs 16 residues. Here the CDR3 reads CASGEGGRSGANVLTF. The DNA read from the CDR3 is TGTGCCAGCGGTGAGGGGGGGCGGTCCGGGGCCAACGTC.

As concerns this clone: Sequencing ends 3 residues short of the CDR3 end; the germline J gene provides the rest. V gene TRBV18 combines with J gene TRBJ1-1; D not certain. This CDR3 is built from 14 residues. CDR1 is KGHSH, CDR2 LQKENI, per germline. V was shortened by 3 bases and J by 0 bases, with 8 bases between the two germline ends. The part of the CDR3 DNA that was read is TGTGCCAGCTCACCCCACCCTATGAACACTGAA. Translating gives CASSPHPMNTE. The full CDR3 sequence reads CASSPHPMNTEAFF.

Regarding this clone: From the germline J gene comes the end of the CDR3, since the read stops 3 residues before it. This chain connects TRBV19 to TRBJ1-5, with D maybe TRBD1 (5 bases). V was pared by 6 bases and J by 5 bases, with 14 bases between. Germline V gene sequence: CDR1 LNHDA, CDR2 SQIVND (reference sequence). The CDR3 runs 14 residues. CDR3 loop: CASSMGGGYQPQHF. The sequenced CDR3 bases are TGTGCCAGTAGCATGGGGGGAGGATATCAGCCC.

This clone has a handful of counts. The observed sequence ends 3 residues before the CDR3 terminus, with the missing tail filled in from the germline J gene. V usage is TRBV7-2 and J usage is TRBJ2-7; D may be TRBD1 (5 bases). This CDR3 comprises 15 residues. Germline CDR1 and CDR2: SGHTA and FQGNSA. The ends were cut back, 5 bases at V and 1 base at J, with 15 bases in the middle. The sequenced part of the CDR3 DNA is TGTGCCAGCAGCCCAAAGAGACAGATGTCCTACGAG. Translated, it gives CASSPKRQMSYE. The entire CDR3 is CASSPKRQMSYEQYF.

Concerning this clone: The read is 3 residues too short to cover the CDR3 end, so that end is filled in from the germline J gene. This chain uses TRBV30 with TRBJ2-1; tentatively, D is TRBD2 (5 bases). Trimming shortened V by 0 bases and J by 1 base, and 13 bases separated the two germline ends. The CDR3 has 16 amino acids. CDR1 GTSNPN and CDR2 SVGIG come from the germline V gene (reference sequence). CDR3 DNA, as far as it was read: TGTGCCTGGAGTGTACCCCGAAGCGGATCCTACAATGAG. Amino acid sequence: CAWSVPRSGSYNE. The whole CDR3 protein is CAWSVPRSGSYNEQFF.

This clone was seen at least ten times. The read gets to within 3 residues of the CDR3 end, and the germline J gene fills in the rest. The V call is TRBV20-1, the J call TRBJ2-5; TRBD2 agrees at 9 bases. Germline lookup yields CDR1 DFQATT and CDR2 SNEGSKA (reference sequence). The V segment lost 3 bases and the J segment 3 bases; nucleotides outside the gene matches: 14. This CDR3 has 17 residues. The CDR3 here is CSARLQRRLAVEETQYF. CDR3 DNA (partial): TGCAGTGCTAGGTTACAGAGACGACTAGCGGTCGAAGAGACC.